Each of the 27 T cell receptor beta chains below was sequenced from the same sample in a study of blood T cell repertoires in COVID-19. Clones were sequenced by immunoSEQ multiplex PCR, and TCRdb holds only the in-frame ones, with some missing. This sample has under 95,000 clones, with approximately 83% found just once. The specimen sequenced was peripheral blood. The receptor source for this set is a woman in her 70s with acute or convalescent COVID-19.

J is TRBJ2-1 and V is TRBV10-3; perhaps TRBD1 as D (5 bases). Germline V gene data show CDR1 as ENHRY and CDR2 as SYGVKD. Deletions cut 4 bases from V and 7 bases from J, with 14 bases between. The CDR3 has 14 residues. The CDR3 loop reads CAISAGQGINEQFF. CDR3 nucleotides: TGTGCCATCAGTGCAGGCCAGGGAATAAATGAGCAGTTCTTC.

This clone was detected only once. V is TRBV9 and J is TRBJ2-2; TRBD2 matches at 7 bases. The CDR3 covers 14 residues. Germline loops: CDR1 SGDLS, CDR2 YYNGEE. The J segment lost 3 bases and the V segment lost 3 bases, leaving 2 bases of the junction unmatched. The CDR3 coding sequence is TGTGCCAGCAGCGGTCGGGGGGACACCGGGGAGCTGTTTTTT. It codes for CASSGRGDTGELFF.

The chain couples TRBV15 to TRBJ2-1; TRBD1 matches at 8 bases. This CDR3 region has 16 residues. J was trimmed by 7 bases and V by 8 bases; bases with no gene match: 16. From germline, CDR1 is LNHNV and CDR2 YYDKDF (reference sequence). The CDR3 here is CATRFTQGAASNEQFF. The CDR3 nucleotides are TGTGCCACCCGTTTTACCCAGGGGGCCGCGTCAAATGAGCAGTTCTTC.

The chain joins TRBV28 to TRBJ1-3, with D perhaps matching TRBD1 (5 bases). This CDR3 spans 15 amino acids. The V end was cut by 5 bases, the J end by 8 bases, with 19 bases between. Germline assignment: CDR1 MDHEN and CDR2 SYDVKM. The CDR3 DNA is TGTGCCAGCAGTACGCCAGGGATCTGGGCAGACACCATATATTTT. It codes for CASSTPGIWADTIYF.

The chain has TRBV9 and TRBJ2-3; 8 bases map to TRBD1. The CDR3 is 16 residues long. Trimming removed 0 bases from V and 2 bases from J; junction bases left unmatched: 5. Germline CDR1 and CDR2: SGDLS and YYNGEE. The CDR3 DNA is TGTGCCAGCAGCGTAGAGGCGGGACAGGTCACAGATACGCAGTATTTT. Protein sequence: CASSVEAGQVTDTQYF.

This chain links TRBV5-1 with TRBJ2-1; 11 positions agree with TRBD2. J lost 4 bases, V lost 6 bases, and 3 bases had no gene match. Germline V gene sequence: CDR1 SGHRS, CDR2 YFSETQ. This CDR3 contains 14 residues. CDR3 sequence: CASTSGGKYNEQFF. CDR3 bases: TGCGCCAGCACTAGCGGGGGGAAATACAATGAGCAGTTCTTC.

The chain joins TRBV12-5 to TRBJ1-1, with 10 bases identical to TRBD1. V dropped 5 bases and J dropped 1; count of bases not matched to a gene: 1. CDR1 is LGHNT and CDR2 is FRNRAP in the germline V gene. This CDR3 comprises 14 residues. CDR3 nucleotides: TGTGCTAGTGGTAGGGACAGGGGGAACACTGAAGCTTTCTTT. Translating gives CASGRDRGNTEAFF.

This chain connects TRBV10-3 to TRBJ2-4; 7 bases agree with TRBD1. Germline assignment: CDR1 ENHRY and CDR2 SYGVKD. The CDR3 contains 14 residues. V gave up 6 bases and J gave up 6 bases; unmatched junction bases: 8. The CDR3 loop is CAISPDRDGNIQYF. The CDR3 region has the DNA TGTGCCATCAGCCCCGACAGGGATGGAAACATTCAGTACTTC.

V gene TRBV21-1 combines with J gene TRBJ2-3; TRBD2, the table's D call, lacks a check against the DNA. TRBV21-1 is given as a pseudogene. The CDR3 is made up of 15 amino acids. Here the CDR3 reads CASSKRRGPTDTQYF. Written as DNA, the CDR3 is TGTGCCAGCAGCAAACGGCGGGGGCCCACAGATACGCAGTATTTT.

The chain has TRBV5-4 and TRBJ1-3; the D is unclear. V was shortened by 0 bases and J by 0 bases, with 4 bases between the two germline ends. From germline, CDR1 is SGHNT and CDR2 YYREEE (reference sequence). The CDR3 is 14 residues long. CDR3 sequence reads: CASSLGLSGNTIYF. The CDR3 DNA follows: TGTGCCAGCAGCTTGGGACTCTCTGGAAACACCATATATTTT. The variable domain in full, completed from reference TRBV5-4 and TRBJ1-3, reads ETGVTQSPTHLIKTRGQQVTLRCSSQSGHNTVSWYQQALGQGPQFIFQYYREEENGRGNFPPRFSGLQFPNYSSELNVNALELDDSALYLCASSLGLSGNTIYFGEGSWLTVV.

In this sample, this clone turned up once. V usage is TRBV11-2 and J usage is TRBJ2-3; TRBD2 matches 13 bases. The CDR3 length is 17 residues. CDR1 is SGHAT, CDR2 FQNNGV, per germline. The trim removed 1 base at V and 1 base at J, leaving 2 bases unmatched. CDR3 residues: CASSLGLAGGRTDTQYF. The CDR3 DNA follows: TGTGCCAGCAGCTTAGGACTAGCGGGGGGCCGCACAGATACGCAGTATTTT. The variable domain in full, with the rest retrieved from reference TRBV11-2 and TRBJ2-3, is EAGVAQSPRYKIIEKRQSVAFWCNPISGHATLYWYQQILGQGPKLLIQFQNNGVVDDSQLPKDRFSAERLKGVDSTLKIQPAKLEDSAVYLCASSLGLAGGRTDTQYFGPGTRLTVL.

The V gene is TRBV5-1, the J gene TRBJ1-3; D may be TRBD1 (5 bases). This CDR3 is built from 13 residues. Germline CDR1 reads SGHRS; CDR2 reads YFSETQ. Trimming took 5 bases from V and 3 from J, leaving 9 bases between them. The CDR3, as DNA: TGCGCCAGCAGTTCCGACAGTGGAAACACCATATATTTT. Protein product: CASSSDSGNTIYF.

This clone has just one count. The chain recombines TRBV18 with TRBJ2-3; unclear D gene. V dropped 3 bases and J dropped 5 bases, with 12 bases sitting between them. The V gene's germline CDR1 is KGHSH and CDR2 LQKENI. The CDR3 spans 14 residues. Here the CDR3 reads CASSPVAFGDTQYF. The CDR3 DNA reads TGTGCCAGCTCACCTGTCGCCTTCGGAGATACGCAGTATTTT.

The V call is TRBV19, the J call TRBJ1-5; D call uncertain. Between the trimmed V and J ends, which lost 4 bases and 4 bases, there was a span of 14 bases. Germline V gives CDR1 LNHDA, CDR2 SQIVND (reference sequence). CDR3 size: 15 residues. CDR3 nucleotides: TGTGCCAGTAGTACCTCAGGATTGCCTAATCAGCCCCAGCATTTT. Its translation is CASSTSGLPNQPQHF.

The chain is built from TRBV7-2 and TRBJ1-2; D call uncertain. V was shortened by 4 bases and J by 4 bases, with 13 bases between the two germline ends. This CDR3 comprises 14 residues. CDR1 is SGHTA, CDR2 FQGNSA, per germline. CDR3 protein: CASSSSSGSYGYTF. The DNA for the CDR3 is TGTGCCAGCAGCTCCTCGTCGGGAAGCTATGGCTACACCTTC.

The rearrangement uses TRBV5-6 and TRBJ1-6; 7 bases align to TRBD1. Germline CDR1 reads SGHDT; CDR2 reads YYEEEE. There are 15 residues in the CDR3. Trimming removed 1 base from V and 10 bases from J; junction bases left unmatched: 8. The DNA for the CDR3 is TGTGCCAGCAGCTTGACAGGGGATGGGAGGTCACCCCTCCACTTT. This translates into CASSLTGDGRSPLHF.

V is TRBV7-8 and J is TRBJ1-3; D remains ambiguous. CDR1 and CDR2 from the germline V gene are SGHVS and FQNEAQ. Trimming stripped 3 bases from V and 0 bases from J, with 6 bases between. This CDR3 has 14 amino acids. CDR3: CASSLSLSGNTIYF. The DNA of the CDR3 is TGTGCCAGCAGCTTGAGTCTCTCTGGAAACACCATATATTTT.

The J gene is TRBJ1-1, the V gene TRBV18, with 8 positions matching TRBD1. Germline trimming cut 3 bases from V and 4 bases from J; bases unmatched to any gene: 4. The CDR3 extends over 14 amino acids. Germline CDR1 and CDR2: KGHSH and LQKENI. DNA for the CDR3: TGTGCCAGCTCACCGGACAGGGTGGGCACTGAAGCTTTCTTT. Protein: CASSPDRVGTEAFF.

This clone appeared a few times. The chain carries TRBV14 and TRBJ2-5; unclear D gene. The CDR3 sequence is 14 residues long. V lost 4 bases and J 4 bases, leaving 13 bases between the germline ends. Looked up from germline, CDR1 is SGHDN and CDR2 is FVKESK. This CDR3 reads CASSRGGQSETQYF. For the CDR3, the DNA is TGTGCCAGCAGCCGCGGCGGTCAGTCAGAGACCCAGTACTTC. Full variable domain (outside the CDR3, taken from reference TRBV14 and TRBJ2-5): EAGVTQFPSHSVIEKGQTVTLRCDPISGHDNLYWYRRVMGKEIKFLLHFVKESKQDESGMPNNRFLAERTGGTYSTLKVQPAELEDSGVYFCASSRGGQSETQYFGPGTRLLVL.

CDR3 region: CASSPRTETEAFF. CDR3 coding DNA: TGTGCCAGCAGTCCACGGACAGAAACTGAAGCTTTCTTT. V is TRBV2 and J is TRBJ1-1; a possible D gene is TRBD1 (6 bases). The CDR3 loop spans 13 amino acids. V lost 5 bases and J lost 5, with 12 bases in between. CDR1 is SNHLY and CDR2 is FYNNEI in the germline V gene.

V and J are TRBV10-3 and TRBJ1-6; a weak D match, TRBD1 (6 bases). Trimming cost V 0 bases and J 6 bases, with 9 bases left between them. In germline, CDR1 is ENHRY, CDR2 SYGVKD. The CDR3 covers 15 residues. The CDR3 loop is CAISESRDINSPLHF. CDR3 bases: TGTGCCATCAGTGAGTCCCGGGACATTAATTCACCCCTCCACTTT.

This CDR3 reads CASSYTAASYSNQPQHF. CDR3 DNA sequence: TGTGCCAGTAGTTACACAGCTGCAAGTTATAGCAATCAGCCCCAGCATTTT. This rearrangement joins TRBV19 to TRBJ1-5; D gene uncertain. Germline V gene sequence: CDR1 LNHDA, CDR2 SQIVND (reference sequence). This CDR3 comprises 17 residues. V lost 5 bases and J lost 0, with 17 bases in between.

The genes are TRBV29-1 and TRBJ2-5; 8 nucleotides line up with TRBD2. From germline, CDR1 is SQVTM and CDR2 ANQGSEA. V trimming: 4 bases; J trimming: 5 bases; junction bases outside the gene matches: 6. There are 13 residues in the CDR3. The CDR3, as DNA: TGCAGCGTTGTTCCGGGGGGGCCCGAGACCCAGTACTTC. Its translation is CSVVPGGPETQYF.

The chain joins TRBV5-5 to TRBJ1-6; D remains unclear. CDR1 SGHKS and CDR2 YYEKEE come from the germline V gene (reference sequence). The germline V and J ends were trimmed by 0 bases and 6 bases, with 10 bases remaining between them. The CDR3 totals 15 residues. The CDR3: CASSLVMAANSPLHF. The CDR3 DNA follows: TGTGCCAGCAGCTTGGTAATGGCGGCTAATTCACCCCTCCACTTT.

The rearrangement uses TRBV19 and TRBJ2-3; weak D call: TRBD2 (7 bases). There are 14 residues in the CDR3. Trimming took 5 bases from V and 4 from J, leaving 13 bases between them. Per the germline V gene, CDR1 is LNHDA and CDR2 is SQIVND (reference sequence). The CDR3 loop reads CASSWGGGSDTQYF. The CDR3 DNA reads as TGTGCCAGTAGTTGGGGAGGGGGATCAGATACGCAGTATTTT.

The chain is built from TRBV2 and TRBJ2-7; a possible D gene is TRBD1 (8 bases). V was pared by 8 bases and J by 0 bases, with 14 bases between. The CDR3 is 14 residues long. Germline assignment: CDR1 SNHLY and CDR2 FYNNEI. The CDR3 here is CASEGGTGSYEQYF. In DNA, the CDR3 is TGTGCCAGCGAGGGAGGGACAGGCTCCTACGAGCAGTACTTC.

The chain carries TRBV28 and TRBJ2-1; 12 bases are a match to TRBD2. The CDR3 is made up of 20 amino acids. The V gene end was trimmed by 6 bases and the J gene end by 5 bases; junction bases not matched to a gene: 20. The germline V gene has CDR1 MDHEN and CDR2 SYDVKM. CDR3: CASRPRQGSSGGAKHNEQFF. For the CDR3, the DNA is TGTGCCAGCAGACCTAGACAGGGATCTAGCGGGGGGGCCAAGCACAATGAGCAGTTCTTC.